A single sample gave rise to the 11 T cell receptor beta chains below, sequenced in a study of T cell changes during pregnancy in multiple sclerosis. The method was immunoSEQ multiplex PCR; TCRdb's version includes in-frame clones alone and lacks a portion of them. Altogether 60,000 or so clones are present, 90% being singletons, with the ten largest covering less than 2.5%. The specimen was peripheral blood, collected in the second trimester of pregnancy. These receptors came from a female donor in good health, enrolled as a control in a pregnancy study.

This sequence joins TRBV4-1 and TRBJ2-5; 7 bases match TRBD2. The CDR3 extends over 15 amino acids. Germline V gene lookup returns CDR1 MGHRA and CDR2 YSYEKL. V lost 1 base, J lost 5 bases, and 7 bases stayed unmatched. The CDR3 nucleotides are TGCGCCAGCAGCCAAGTGATTGTGCGGGGGGAGACCCAGTACTTC. Protein: CASSQVIVRGETQYF.

The table lists this clone with a few counts. V gene TRBV6-1 combines with J gene TRBJ2-5; D is perhaps TRBD1 (6 bases). The CDR3 consists of 16 residues. CDR1 is MNHNS, CDR2 SASEGT, per germline. V shed 1 base and J shed 4 bases, with 16 bases lying between them. The CDR3 nucleotides are TGTGCCAGCAGTGAAGAGGCAGGGATAGGGGGAGAGACCCAGTACTTC. Translation: CASSEEAGIGGETQYF.

The CDR3 coding sequence is TGTGCCAGCAGCCCCCAGGGTACAACTACAGATACGCAGTATTTT. It translates to CASSPQGTTTDTQYF. The chain recombines TRBV7-9 with TRBJ2-3, with TRBD1 as a possible D gene (5 bases). The CDR3 runs 15 residues. From germline, CDR1 is SEHNR and CDR2 FQNEAQ (reference sequence). V dropped 5 bases and J dropped 3 bases, with 15 bases sitting between them. The whole variable domain, filled in from reference TRBV7-9 and TRBJ2-3, reads DTGVSQNPRHKITKRGQNVTFRCDPISEHNRLYWYRQTLGQGPEFLTYFQNEAQLEKSRLLSDRFSAERPKGSFSTLEIQRTEQGDSAMYLCASSPQGTTTDTQYFGPGTRLTVL.

The V call is TRBV7-6, the J call TRBJ2-1, with 8 positions matching TRBD2. V dropped 8 bases and J dropped 3; count of bases not matched to a gene: 9. The CDR3 is 15 amino acids. The germline V gene encodes CDR1 SGHVS and CDR2 FNYEAQ. The CDR3: CASSRWREDYNEQFF. In DNA form, the CDR3 reads TGTGCCAGCTCAAGATGGCGGGAGGACTACAATGAGCAGTTCTTC. The full variable domain, rest sourced from reference TRBV7-6 and TRBJ2-1, is GAGVSQSPRYKVTKRGQDVALRCDPISGHVSLYWYRQALGQGPEFLTYFNYEAQQDKSGLPNDRFSAERPEGSISTLTIQRTEQRDSAMYRCASSRWREDYNEQFFGPGTRLTVL.

The CDR3, as DNA: TGTGCCAGCAGCGTCATGGTGGGGGGGCCAGGGGATGAGCAGTTCTTC. Its protein is CASSVMVGGPGDEQFF. The chain carries TRBV9 and TRBJ2-1, with a weak D call TRBD2 (7 bases). The V end lost 2 bases, the J end lost 8 bases, and 20 bases lay between the germline ends. Germline V gene data show CDR1 as SGDLS and CDR2 as YYNGEE. The CDR3 runs 16 residues.

This clone was detected a few times. The rearrangement joins TRBV30 to TRBJ2-2, with TRBD2 matching 7 bases. CDR1 GTSNPN and CDR2 SVGIG come from the germline V gene (reference sequence). The CDR3 contains 15 residues. V lost 0 bases, J lost 3 bases, and 4 bases stayed unmatched. The CDR3 is CAWSVRTRDTGELFF. Here the CDR3 DNA reads TGTGCCTGGAGTGTTCGGACTAGGGACACCGGGGAGCTGTTTTTT.

The chain recombines TRBV11-2 with TRBJ2-5, with 7 bases matching TRBD1. Germline V gives CDR1 SGHAT, CDR2 FQNNGV. V shed 5 bases, J shed 3 bases, and the junction held 9 bases outside the gene matches. The CDR3 runs 15 residues. This CDR3 is CASSPTPGTEETQYF. The DNA of the CDR3 is TGTGCCAGCAGCCCGACCCCCGGGACAGAAGAGACCCAGTACTTC.

This chain uses TRBV7-6 with TRBJ2-7; 11 bases are a match to TRBD2. There are 18 residues in the CDR3. CDR1 is SGHVS and CDR2 is FNYEAQ in the germline V gene. J was trimmed by 4 bases and V by 4 bases; bases with no gene match: 15. CDR3: CASSYPFTSGSLTYEQYF. The DNA for the CDR3 is TGTGCCAGCAGCTACCCTTTTACTAGCGGGAGTTTAACGTACGAGCAGTACTTC.

The rearrangement links TRBV28 to TRBJ1-1, with 8 bases fitting TRBD1. Looked up from germline, CDR1 is MDHEN and CDR2 is SYDVKM. V was clipped by 2 bases and J by 5 bases; unmatched bases: 4. This CDR3 has 14 amino acids. The chain's CDR3 is CASSLDRGGTEAFF. CDR3 coding DNA: TGTGCCAGCAGTTTAGACAGGGGAGGAACTGAAGCTTTCTTT.

V and J are TRBV7-6 and TRBJ1-2, with TRBD1 matching over 8 bases. This CDR3 spans 15 amino acids. With V trimmed by 3 bases and J by 4 bases, 7 bases remained unmatched. Looked up from germline, CDR1 is SGHVS and CDR2 is FNYEAQ. The CDR3 bases are TGTGCCAGCAGCTTGGGACAGGAAACATCCTATGGCTACACCTTC. Protein: CASSLGQETSYGYTF.

About this clone itself: The junction departs from germline at one end; a sequencing error may be responsible. The same CDR3 is also encoded by other DNA sequences in this sample. The rearrangement uses TRBV30 and TRBJ2-5; TRBD2 aligns across 11 bases. From germline, CDR1 is GTSNPN and CDR2 SVGIG (reference sequence). The CDR3 loop spans 13 amino acids. CDR3: CAWSGLAAETQYF. CDR3 DNA: TGCGCCTGGTCGGGACTAGCGGCTGAGACCCAGTACTTC.